Reported below is one T cell receptor (beta chain). The CDR3 runs to 15 residues. V dropped 5 bases and J dropped 6; count of bases not matched to a gene: 8. Germline assignment: CDR1 SGHRS and CDR2 YFSETQ. Data came from immunoSEQ multiplex PCR; TCRdb stores just in-frame clones and leaves some out. The table has around 130,000 clones, approximately 80% seen once. These data are taken from a study of blood T cell repertoires in COVID-19. What was sequenced was peripheral blood. The receptor was isolated from a man at least 80 years old with acute or convalescent COVID-19. The gene calls are TRBV5-1 and TRBJ1-6; the match to TRBD1 covers 7 bases. CDR3 sequence: CASRKGQNLNSPLHF. In DNA, the CDR3 is TGCGCCAGCAGGAAGGGACAGAACCTTAATTCACCCCTCCACTTT.